The 17 T cell receptor beta chains in this list originate from one sample, sequenced in a study of CD8+ T cells in alopecia areata. The sample's treatment: oral pan-JAK inhibitor, 5-10 mg twice daily. Isolated RNA was reverse transcribed into cDNA used as the sequencing template. Measured with immunoSEQ multiplex PCR; TCRdb has only the in-frame clones, and not every one. The data show 150,000 to 200,000 clones, with around 59% seen just once and approximately 15% held by the top ten. The sample was CD4+ T cells sorted from blood, taken at week 24, from a patient treated with tofacitinib. The receptors derive from a human donor with alopecia areata.

The chain is built from TRBV6-1 and TRBJ2-7; possibly TRBD2 for D (6 bases). The CDR3 runs to 15 residues. Per the germline V gene, CDR1 is MNHNS and CDR2 is SASEGT. V was clipped by 8 bases and J by 3 bases, with 20 bases between them. Written as DNA, the CDR3 is TGTGCCAGCTGTACGGCGGGGCGAAAACACTACGAGCAGTACTTC. Translated: CASCTAGRKHYEQYF.

This chain uses TRBV6-5 with TRBJ2-3, with a possible D match to TRBD2 (6 bases). Deletions cut 5 bases from V and 1 base from J, with 7 bases between. Looked up from germline, CDR1 is MNHEY and CDR2 is SVGAGI. The CDR3 runs 13 residues. The DNA for the CDR3 is TGTGCCAGCAGTCAGCGGGGCACAGATACGCAGTATTTT. It is translated as CASSQRGTDTQYF.

The J gene is TRBJ1-2, the V gene TRBV30; TRBD1 matches 11 bases. V shed 3 bases, J shed 2 bases, and the junction held 5 bases outside the gene matches. Germline CDR1 and CDR2: GTSNPN and SVGIG (reference sequence). CDR3 length: 15 residues. The CDR3 here is CAWSGQGASNYGYTF. The CDR3 nucleotides read TGTGCCTGGAGCGGACAGGGGGCTTCAAACTATGGCTACACCTTC.

This clone has only a few counts. V gene TRBV28 combines with J gene TRBJ1-5; D is uncertain. Trimming cost V 2 bases and J 5 bases, with 10 bases left between them. This CDR3 is 14 amino acids long. CDR1 is MDHEN, CDR2 SYDVKM, per germline. CDR3 in amino acids: CASSLPQHYQPQHF. The CDR3 DNA reads as TGTGCCAGCAGTTTACCCCAGCACTATCAGCCCCAGCATTTT.

The J gene is TRBJ1-1, the V gene TRBV15, with D tentatively TRBD1 (5 bases). Germline V gives CDR1 LNHNV, CDR2 YYDKDF (reference sequence). V was trimmed by 0 bases and J by 1 base, leaving 9 bases between them. The CDR3 is 15 amino acids. CDR3 DNA: TGTGCCACCAGCAGAGATAGGAGGGGGAACACTGAAGCTTTCTTT. It specifies CATSRDRRGNTEAFF.

The chain has TRBV27 and TRBJ1-6; D is ambiguous. The CDR3 runs 12 residues. The germline V and J ends were trimmed by 6 bases and 10 bases, with 10 bases remaining between them. Germline V gene lookup returns CDR1 MNHEY and CDR2 SMNVEV (reference sequence). The CDR3 loop reads CASRTTGSPLHF. In nucleotides, the CDR3 is TGTGCCAGCAGAACTACCGGATCACCCCTCCACTTT.

The genes are TRBV30 and TRBJ1-6; D uncertain. V lost 0 bases to trimming and J lost 2 bases, with 14 bases between them. The CDR3 totals 17 residues. Germline CDR1 is GTSNPN and CDR2 is SVGIG (reference sequence). CDR3 residues: CAWSVPPPGTYNSPLHF. The CDR3 coding sequence is TGTGCCTGGAGTGTACCCCCTCCGGGGACCTATAATTCACCCCTCCACTTT.

The chain carries TRBV7-9 and TRBJ2-6; tentatively, D is TRBD1 or TRBD2 (5 bases each). The V and J ends lost 2 bases and 2 bases respectively, with 10 bases between them. This CDR3 has 16 amino acids. CDR1 is SEHNR, CDR2 FQNEAQ, per germline (reference sequence). The CDR3 protein is CASSLRDGTGANVLTF. CDR3 DNA sequence: TGTGCCAGCAGCTTAAGGGACGGAACTGGGGCCAACGTCCTGACTTTC.

This chain joins TRBV6-6 and TRBJ2-5; 7 nucleotides match TRBD2. V shed 4 bases and J 7 bases; nucleotides not matched to a gene: 0. Per the germline V gene, CDR1 is MNHNY and CDR2 is SVGAGI (reference sequence). The CDR3 contains 11 residues. The CDR3 region has the DNA TGTGCCAGCAGTTGGGGGGGGACCCAGTACTTC. Residues: CASSWGGTQYF.

This clone was seen only a few times. J is TRBJ1-1 and V is TRBV13, with no clear D. V was trimmed by 5 bases and J by 8 bases, leaving 12 bases between them. The CDR3 consists of 12 residues. The germline gives CDR1 PRHDT, CDR2 FYEKMQ (reference sequence). Here the CDR3 reads CASSPPGREAFF. DNA for the CDR3: TGTGCCAGCAGCCCCCCCGGGAGAGAAGCTTTCTTT.

The DNA for the CDR3 is TGTGCCAGCAGCTTACCTGGTGGGGGACCACGGTCTTCTGGCTACACCTTC. As protein: CASSLPGGGPRSSGYTF. This chain uses TRBV7-6 with TRBJ1-2; a possible D gene is TRBD1 (5 bases). Germline values: CDR1 SGHVS, CDR2 FNYEAQ. This CDR3 has 17 amino acids. V lost 2 bases, J lost 7 bases, and 23 bases lay in between. Drawing the rest from reference TRBV7-6 and TRBJ1-2, the complete variable domain is GAGVSQSPRYKVTKRGQDVALRCDPISGHVSLYWYRQALGQGPEFLTYFNYEAQQDKSGLPNDRFSAERPEGSISTLTIQRTEQRDSAMYRCASSLPGGGPRSSGYTFGSGTRLTVV.

The chain links TRBV6-6 to TRBJ1-1, with D possibly matching TRBD1 (5 bases). The CDR3 contains 12 residues. The germline V gene encodes CDR1 MNHNY and CDR2 SVGAGI (reference sequence). V lost 8 bases to trimming and J lost 4 bases, with 11 bases between them. The CDR3, as DNA: TGTGCCAGCGCGGGGGGTGGCACTGAAGCTTTCTTT. This gives the protein CASAGGGTEAFF.

The rearrangement links TRBV4-2 to TRBJ2-2; 12 positions match TRBD2. Per the germline V gene, CDR1 is LGHNA and CDR2 is YNFKEQ. V lost 4 bases and J lost 0; bases outside the gene matches: 0. CDR3 length equals 16 residues. The CDR3 loop reads CASSPSGGANTGELFF. The CDR3 DNA reads as TGTGCCAGCAGCCCTAGCGGGGGGGCGAACACCGGGGAGCTGTTTTTT.

The V call is TRBV5-1, the J call TRBJ2-1; a possible D gene is TRBD1 (5 bases). The CDR3 is 15 residues long. Germline-derived CDR1 and CDR2 are SGHRS and YFSETQ. V was clipped by 2 bases and J by 4 bases, with 13 bases between them. The CDR3 loop reads CASSFDGARYNEQFF. CDR3 nucleotide sequence: TGCGCCAGCAGCTTCGATGGGGCCCGATACAATGAGCAGTTCTTC.

This chain uses TRBV4-1 with TRBJ1-6, with no clear D. CDR3 length equals 16 residues. The germline V gene encodes CDR1 MGHRA and CDR2 YSYEKL. V lost 1 base and J lost 4, with 11 bases in between. This chain's CDR3 is CASSQVVRQYNSPLHF. The CDR3 nucleotides read TGCGCCAGCAGCCAAGTCGTTCGGCAGTATAATTCACCCCTCCACTTT.

The rearrangement joins TRBV2 to TRBJ2-5, with D hard to call. The germline CDR1 and CDR2 sequences are SNHLY and FYNNEI. V was trimmed by 2 bases and J by 3 bases, leaving 4 bases between them. The CDR3 extends over 12 amino acids. CDR3 sequence reads: CASSEWEETQYF. The DNA for the CDR3 is TGTGCCAGCAGTGAATGGGAAGAGACCCAGTACTTC. The whole variable domain, remainder taken from reference TRBV2 and TRBJ2-5, is EPEVTQTPSHQVTQMGQEVILRCVPISNHLYFYWYRQILGQKVEFLVSFYNNEISEKSEIFDDQFSVERPDGSNFTLKIRSTKLEDSAMYFCASSEWEETQYFGPGTRLLVL.

The chain joins TRBV30 to TRBJ2-1; D not certain. The CDR3 covers 10 residues. V lost 0 bases and J lost 10, with 4 bases in between. The V gene's germline CDR1 is GTSNPN and CDR2 SVGIG (reference sequence). CDR3 loop: CAWSVEEQFF. Here the CDR3 DNA reads TGTGCCTGGAGTGTAGAAGAGCAGTTCTTC.